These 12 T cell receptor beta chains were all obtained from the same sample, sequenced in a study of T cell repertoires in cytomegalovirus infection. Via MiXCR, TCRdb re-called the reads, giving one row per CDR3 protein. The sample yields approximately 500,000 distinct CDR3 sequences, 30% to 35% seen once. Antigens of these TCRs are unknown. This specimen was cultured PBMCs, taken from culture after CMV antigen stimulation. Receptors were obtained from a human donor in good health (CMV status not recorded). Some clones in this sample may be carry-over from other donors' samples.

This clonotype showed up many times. DNA for the CDR3: TGTGCCAGCAGCGGCCGGACAGGGACCGGCTACACCTTC. It is translated as CASSGRTGTGYTF. V gene TRBV7-8 combines with J gene TRBJ1-2; 8 bases line up with TRBD1. The germline V gene encodes CDR1 SGHVS and CDR2 FQNEAQ. This CDR3 comprises 13 residues. The V and J ends lost 5 bases and 8 bases, in that order; junction bases with no gene match: 7. Combining the CDR3 with reference TRBV7-8 and TRBJ1-2 gives the whole variable domain GAGVSQSPRYKVAKRGQDVALRCDPISGHVSLFWYQQALGQGPEFLTYFQNEAQLDKSGLPSDRFFAERPEGSVSTLKIQRTQQEDSAVYLCASSGRTGTGYTFGSGTRLTVV.

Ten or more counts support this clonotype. The CDR3 sequence is CASRGGNEAEQFF. CDR3 nucleotide sequence: TGTGCCAGCCGTGGCGGGAACGAGGCTGAGCAGTTCTTC. The genes are TRBV11-3 and TRBJ2-1; D is perhaps TRBD2 (6 bases). This CDR3 is 13 amino acids long. Per the germline V gene, CDR1 is SGHNT and CDR2 is YENEEA. V was trimmed by 8 bases and J by 9 bases, leaving 17 bases between them. The whole variable domain, filled in from reference TRBV11-3 and TRBJ2-1, reads EAGVVQSPRYKIIEKKQPVAFWCNPISGHNTLYWYLQNLGQGPELLIRYENEEAVDDSQLPKDRFSAERLKGVDSTLKIQPAELGDSAVYLCASRGGNEAEQFFGPGTRLTVL.

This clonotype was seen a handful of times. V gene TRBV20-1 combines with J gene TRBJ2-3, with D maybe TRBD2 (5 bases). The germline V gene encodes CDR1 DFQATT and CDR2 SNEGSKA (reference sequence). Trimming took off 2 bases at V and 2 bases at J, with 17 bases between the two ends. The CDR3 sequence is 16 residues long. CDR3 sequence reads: CSARSGVWESTDTQYF. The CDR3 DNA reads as TGCAGTGCTAGATCCGGGGTTTGGGAGTCCACAGATACGCAGTATTTT.

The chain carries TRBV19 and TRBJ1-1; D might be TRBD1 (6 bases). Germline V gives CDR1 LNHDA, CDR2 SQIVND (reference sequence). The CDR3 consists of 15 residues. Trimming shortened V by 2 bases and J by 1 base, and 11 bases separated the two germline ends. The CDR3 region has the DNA TGTGCCAGTAGTATACAGGGGACCAGGAACACTGAAGCTTTCTTT. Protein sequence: CASSIQGTRNTEAFF.

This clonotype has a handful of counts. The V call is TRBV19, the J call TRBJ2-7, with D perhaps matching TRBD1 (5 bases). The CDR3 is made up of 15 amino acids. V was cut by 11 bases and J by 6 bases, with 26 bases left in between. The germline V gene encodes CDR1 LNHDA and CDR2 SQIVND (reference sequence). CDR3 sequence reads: CAVSRWEGAPSEQYV. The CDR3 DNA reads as TGTGCCGTAAGTCGGTGGGAAGGGGCGCCGTCCGAGCAGTACGTC.

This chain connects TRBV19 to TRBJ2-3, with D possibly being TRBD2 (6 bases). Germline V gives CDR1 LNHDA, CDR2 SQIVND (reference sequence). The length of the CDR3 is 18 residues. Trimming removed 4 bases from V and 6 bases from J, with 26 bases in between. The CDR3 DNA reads TGTGCCAGTAGTACCCTAGCTCTCGGGAGAGGATATATTGATACGCAGTATTTT. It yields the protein CASSTLALGRGYIDTQYF. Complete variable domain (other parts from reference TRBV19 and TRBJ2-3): DGGITQSPKYLFRKEGQNVTLSCEQNLNHDAMYWYRQDPGQGLRLIYYSQIVNDFQKGDIAEGYSVSREKKESFPLTVTSAQKNPTAFYLCASSTLALGRGYIDTQYFGPGTRLTVL.

The CDR3 DNA reads TGTGCCTGGAGTGTAGCTGCTGAAGCTTTCTTT. It translates to CAWSVAAEAFF. This rearrangement joins TRBV30 to TRBJ1-1; D is unclear. CDR1 and CDR2 (germline): GTSNPN, SVGIG (reference sequence). With 0 bases removed from V and 6 bases from J, the gap between germline ends came to 5 bases. This CDR3 comprises 11 residues.

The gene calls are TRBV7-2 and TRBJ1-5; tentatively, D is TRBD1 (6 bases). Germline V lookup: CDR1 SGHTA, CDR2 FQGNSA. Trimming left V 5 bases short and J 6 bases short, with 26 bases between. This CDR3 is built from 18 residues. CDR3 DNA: TGTGCCAGCAGCCATACCAGGGCAGGGGTAAAAGTTTTTCAGCCCCAGCATTTT. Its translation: CASSHTRAGVKVFQPQHF.

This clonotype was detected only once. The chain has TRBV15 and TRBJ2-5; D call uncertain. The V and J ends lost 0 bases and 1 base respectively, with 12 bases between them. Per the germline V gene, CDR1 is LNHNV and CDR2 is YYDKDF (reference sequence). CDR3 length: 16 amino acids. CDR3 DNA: TGTGCCACCAGCAGAGATCGAATGCGTACCCAAGAGACCCAGTACTTC. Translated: CATSRDRMRTQETQYF. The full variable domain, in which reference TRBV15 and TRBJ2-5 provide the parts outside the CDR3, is DAMVIQNPRYQVTQFGKPVTLSCSQTLNHNVMYWYQQKSSQAPKLLFHYYDKDFNNEADTPDNFQSRRPNTSFCFLDIRSPGLGDTAMYLCATSRDRMRTQETQYFGPGTRLLVL.

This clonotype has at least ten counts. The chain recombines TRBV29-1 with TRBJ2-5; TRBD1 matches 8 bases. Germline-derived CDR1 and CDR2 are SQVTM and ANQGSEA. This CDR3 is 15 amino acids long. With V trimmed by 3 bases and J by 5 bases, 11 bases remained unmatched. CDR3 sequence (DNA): TGCAGCGTTGAGCCGGGCAGGGGGCGAGAGGAGACCCAGTACTTC. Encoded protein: CSVEPGRGREETQYF.

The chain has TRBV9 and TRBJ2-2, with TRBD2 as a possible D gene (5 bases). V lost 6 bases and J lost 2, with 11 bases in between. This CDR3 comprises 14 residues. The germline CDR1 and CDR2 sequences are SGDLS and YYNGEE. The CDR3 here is CASNPGKNTGELFF. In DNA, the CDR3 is TGTGCCAGCAACCCCGGGAAAAACACCGGGGAGCTGTTTTTT.

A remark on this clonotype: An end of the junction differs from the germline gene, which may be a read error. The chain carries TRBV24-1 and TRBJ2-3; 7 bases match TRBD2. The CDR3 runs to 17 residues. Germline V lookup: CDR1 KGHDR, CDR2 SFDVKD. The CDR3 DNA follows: TGTGTCACCAGTGATAACGCGGCTAGCGGACTTACAGATACGCAGTATTTT. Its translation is CVTSDNAASGLTDTQYF.